This TCR beta chain was identified in a study of blood T cell repertoires in COVID-19. Study details: Spain, Italy and the United States supplied samples that represented acute and convalescent COVID-19.

Generated by immunoSEQ multiplex PCR, the TCRdb table keeps only in-frame clones and is missing some. In the table there are roughly 260,000 clones, 70% to 90% of which are singletons. Germline assignment: CDR1 MDHEN and CDR2 SYDVKM. This CDR3 has 13 residues. The V end was cut by 5 bases, the J end by 1 base, with 8 bases between. This clone has a handful of counts. The sequencing input was peripheral blood. The genes are TRBV28 and TRBJ1-1; D perhaps matches TRBD1 (5 bases). The clonotype originates from a woman aged 50 to 60 with acute or convalescent COVID-19. CDR3 coding DNA: TGTGCCAGCAGTCGCACAGGGAACACTGAAGCTTTCTTT. This gives the protein CASSRTGNTEAFF.